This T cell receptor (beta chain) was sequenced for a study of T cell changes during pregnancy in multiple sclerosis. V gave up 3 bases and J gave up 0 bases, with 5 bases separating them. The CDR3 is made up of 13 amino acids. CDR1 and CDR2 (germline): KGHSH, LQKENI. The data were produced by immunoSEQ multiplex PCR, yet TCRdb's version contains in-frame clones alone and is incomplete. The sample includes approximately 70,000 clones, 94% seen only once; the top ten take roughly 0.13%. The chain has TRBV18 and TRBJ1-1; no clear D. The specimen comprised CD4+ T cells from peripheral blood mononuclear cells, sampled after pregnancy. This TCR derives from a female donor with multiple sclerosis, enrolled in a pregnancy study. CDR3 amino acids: CASSPPLNTEAFF. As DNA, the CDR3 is TGTGCCAGCTCACCCCCTTTGAACACTGAAGCTTTCTTT.